The subject of this entry is one T cell receptor beta chain. The sample is drawn from a study of blood T cells in healthy people across ages. Primers used in a second PCR of about 6 to 11 cycles were a sample-barcoded 5' primer and a J-beta primer mix. A template-switch adaptor with 12 random nucleotides tagged each cDNA molecule. TCRdb processed the 5' RACE reads anew with MiXCR; each CDR3 protein has one entry. The table has some 1.8 million distinct CDR3 sequences, about 39% seen once. Trimming removed 5 bases from V and 5 bases from J, with 15 bases in between. CDR1 and CDR2 from the germline V gene are SGHAT and FQDESV (reference sequence). The CDR3 contains 14 residues.

The source is a human donor in good health. The chain couples TRBV11-1 to TRBJ1-1, with D hard to call. The sequencing input was blood. CDR3 nucleotide sequence: TGTGCCAGCAGCAAAAACCCCATCGGAACTGAAGCTTTCTTT. This gives the protein CASSKNPIGTEAFF.